A single sample is the source of the 8 T cell receptor beta chains below, sequenced in a study of blood T cells in healthy people across ages. Then a second PCR, running about 6 to 12 cycles, was carried out with a sample-barcoded 5' primer and a J-beta primer mix. One entry per CDR3 protein results from TCRdb running MiXCR on the 5' RACE reads. The sample shows more than 1,400,000 distinct CDR3 sequences, around two fifths of them seen only once. The source material was blood. The source is a young woman in good health.

This clonotype was seen only a few times. V usage is TRBV5-1 and J usage is TRBJ1-2; TRBD1 is a possible D gene (5 bases). Trimming removed 4 bases from V and 6 bases from J, with 19 bases in between. The V gene's germline CDR1 is SGHRS and CDR2 YFSETQ. CDR3 length: 15 amino acids. The CDR3 spells CASSEDPGLDDGYTF. CDR3 DNA: TGCGCCAGCAGCGAAGACCCAGGGTTGGATGATGGCTACACCTTC.

This chain uses TRBV2 with TRBJ1-5; no firm D call. The V and J ends lost 2 bases and 7 bases respectively, with 15 bases between them. The germline gives CDR1 SNHLY, CDR2 FYNNEI. The CDR3 loop spans 15 amino acids. CDR3 region: CASSEWSGAQQPQHF. CDR3 coding DNA: TGTGCCAGCAGTGAATGGTCGGGCGCACAACAGCCCCAGCATTTT.

This rearrangement joins TRBV25-1 to TRBJ1-2; D unclear. Germline V gene lookup returns CDR1 MGHDK and CDR2 SYGVNS. This CDR3 region has 15 residues. Trimming stripped 1 base from V and 1 base from J, with 10 bases between. The CDR3 protein is CASSEWVGGNYGYTF. The CDR3 region has the DNA TGTGCCAGCAGTGAATGGGTCGGCGGTAACTATGGCTACACCTTC.

The chain carries TRBV7-8 and TRBJ2-4; D gene ambiguous. The last part of the DNA fits TRBJ2-7 better; the J call may be wrong. Per the germline V gene, CDR1 is SGHVS and CDR2 is FQNEAQ. The CDR3 has 11 residues. The CDR3 region has the DNA TGTGCCAGCAGCTTTACAGCCGAGCAGTACTTC. Protein sequence: CASSFTAEQYF.

CDR3 protein: CASSSRGRGAGNQPQHF. CDR3 nucleotide sequence: TGTGCCAGCAGCAGTCGAGGACGGGGGGCCGGCAATCAGCCCCAGCATTTT. This sequence joins TRBV21-1 and TRBJ1-5; the listed D gene, TRBD1, was not tested against the DNA. TRBV21-1 is listed as a pseudogene. The CDR3 is made up of 17 amino acids.

In this sample, this clonotype turned up once. This chain uses TRBV7-9 with TRBJ2-3; 10 bases match TRBD2. With V trimmed by 1 base and J by 2 bases, 6 bases remained unmatched. Looked up from germline, CDR1 is SEHNR and CDR2 is FQNEAQ (reference sequence). This CDR3 has 17 residues. The CDR3 spells CASSLVASGGLTDTQYF. DNA of the CDR3: TGTGCCAGCAGCTTAGTAGCTAGCGGGGGCCTCACAGATACGCAGTATTTT.

This rearrangement joins TRBV15 to TRBJ2-3; 7 bases align to TRBD1. V lost 0 bases and J lost 2; bases outside the gene matches: 8. The CDR3 has 17 amino acids. Germline V lookup: CDR1 LNHNV, CDR2 YYDKDF (reference sequence). The CDR3: CATSRDQGQEDTDTQYF. In DNA, the CDR3 is TGTGCCACCAGCAGAGATCAAGGACAGGAAGACACAGATACGCAGTATTTT.

The V call is TRBV9, the J call TRBJ2-1; D ambiguous. The CDR3 sequence is 13 residues long. Germline V gene sequence: CDR1 SGDLS, CDR2 YYNGEE. The germline V and J ends were trimmed by 2 bases and 7 bases, with 10 bases remaining between them. CDR3 DNA: TGTGCCAGCAGCGTTGGGTTAGATAATGAGCAGTTCTTC. It translates to CASSVGLDNEQFF.